The next 31 T cell receptor beta chains were all read from a single sample in a study of T-cell reconstitution after alpha-beta-depleted transplantation in children. Using unique molecular identifiers, the investigators prepared the TCRbeta library. TCRdb passed the PCR reads through MiXCR, listing each CDR3 protein once. Among almost 250,000 distinct CDR3 sequences listed, 25% were seen once. The material sequenced was PBMCs, taken before TCRalphabeta/CD19-depleted stem cell transplant. Every receptor here comes from a girl aged 2-10 years with Fanconi anemia, due to receive a stem cell transplant.

The chain couples TRBV7-3 to TRBJ2-5, with 8 bases aligning to TRBD2. Trimming at V came to 4 bases and at J to 2 bases, leaving 6 bases not matched to a gene. Germline V lookup: CDR1 SGHTA, CDR2 FQGTGA. CDR3 length equals 15 residues. The CDR3: CASSSMGGGQETQYF. CDR3 in DNA: TGTGCCAGCAGCTCCATGGGCGGGGGGCAAGAGACCCAGTACTTC.

In this sample, this clonotype turned up once. The chain links TRBV12-5 to TRBJ2-7, with D hard to call. The CDR3 extends over 12 amino acids. Germline assignment: CDR1 LGHNT and CDR2 FRNRAP. Trimming cost V 3 bases and J 6 bases, with 9 bases left between them. This chain's CDR3 is CASGFTVSEQYF. In nucleotides, the CDR3 is TGTGCTAGTGGTTTCACGGTGAGCGAGCAGTACTTC.

The chain couples TRBV5-6 to TRBJ2-2, with TRBD1 matching 8 bases. Germline trimming cut 1 base from V and 6 bases from J; bases unmatched to any gene: 5. There are 15 residues in the CDR3. Germline CDR1 SGHDT, CDR2 YYEEEE. The CDR3 bases are TGTGCCAGCAGCTTGTGGCAGGGGGCGGCCGGGGAGCTGTTTTTT. Amino acids: CASSLWQGAAGELFF.

This clonotype was recorded at least ten times. The CDR3 nucleotides read TGTGCCAGCAGCTTAGAGTCATGGTCCTACGAGCAGTACTTC. It yields the protein CASSLESWSYEQYF. The genes are TRBV7-2 and TRBJ2-7; unclear D gene. The germline CDR1 and CDR2 sequences are SGHTA and FQGNSA. The CDR3 is made up of 14 amino acids. The ends were cut back, 1 base at V and 1 base at J, with 8 bases in the middle. Based on the CDR3 plus reference TRBV7-2 and TRBJ2-7, the full variable domain is GAGVSQSPSNKVTEKGKDVELRCDPISGHTALYWYRQSLGQGLEFLIYFQGNSAPDKSGLPSDRFSAERTGGSVSTLTIQRTQQEDSAVYLCASSLESWSYEQYFGPGTRLTVT.

The rearrangement links TRBV4-2 to TRBJ2-7; 8 positions match TRBD2. CDR1 is LGHNA and CDR2 is YNFKEQ in the germline V gene. This CDR3 is 15 amino acids long. V was pared by 3 bases and J by 4 bases, with 8 bases of the junction left unmatched. CDR3 bases: TGTGCCAGCAGCCAGTCGGGGGGGGCCGGATACGAGCAGTACTTC. Residues: CASSQSGGAGYEQYF.

This chain connects TRBV27 to TRBJ2-3; TRBD2 agrees at 11 bases. The CDR3 loop spans 18 amino acids. The germline V gene has CDR1 MNHEY and CDR2 SMNVEV (reference sequence). J lost 4 bases, V lost 4 bases, and 13 bases had no gene match. Written as DNA, the CDR3 is TGTGCCAGCAGTTCGATATGGGCCTCTAGCGGGAGGTCAGATACGCAGTATTTT. As protein: CASSSIWASSGRSDTQYF.

This clonotype was detected many times. This chain connects TRBV30 to TRBJ2-7; D unclear. Germline CDR1 is GTSNPN and CDR2 is SVGIG (reference sequence). This CDR3 comprises 11 residues. The V end lost 0 bases, the J end lost 10 bases, and 10 bases lay between the germline ends. In nucleotides, the CDR3 is TGTGCCTGGAGTGTATTAACCGCCCAGTACTTC. Its protein product is CAWSVLTAQYF.

V is TRBV4-1 and J is TRBJ2-2; no definite D call. The CDR3 runs to 16 residues. The V end lost 0 bases, the J end lost 4 bases, and 12 bases lay between the germline ends. CDR1 is MGHRA, CDR2 YSYEKL, per germline. The CDR3 coding sequence is TGCGCCAGCAGCCAAGATGTCGGGCGCGGCACCGGGGAGCTGTTTTTT. It yields the protein CASSQDVGRGTGELFF.

This clonotype showed up many times. This rearrangement joins TRBV27 to TRBJ1-2; the match to TRBD1 covers 8 bases. Losses at the gene ends were 1 base for V and 7 bases for J; bases not matched to a gene: 8. The CDR3 is 15 residues long. Germline-derived CDR1 and CDR2 are MNHEY and SMNVEV (reference sequence). The CDR3 is CASSLFGTGPLGYTF. The DNA for the CDR3 is TGTGCCAGCAGTTTATTCGGGACAGGACCTCTTGGCTACACCTTC.

This clonotype was seen more than once but under ten times. This chain connects TRBV20-1 to TRBJ2-1; D unresolved. Trimming cost V 4 bases and J 4 bases, with 20 bases left between them. Per the germline V gene, CDR1 is DFQATT and CDR2 is SNEGSKA (reference sequence). The CDR3 contains 16 residues. The CDR3 DNA follows: TGCAGTGCTACCAGACGCCCCCCACAACCGTACAATGAGCAGTTCTTC. It is translated as CSATRRPPQPYNEQFF.

This clonotype was detected many times. J is TRBJ2-5 and V is TRBV12-3 or TRBV12-4, with a weak D call TRBD1 (6 bases). V gave up 6 bases and J gave up 2 bases, with 19 bases separating them. The CDR3 contains 16 residues. CDR3 in amino acids: CASSSSPQGRQETQYF. DNA for the CDR3: TGTGCCAGCAGCTCTTCCCCACAGGGACGTCAAGAGACCCAGTACTTC.

The CDR3 DNA is TGTGCCAGCAGTTGGAGGGCGCCTTCCGTCCGCAATGAGCAGTTCTTC. It translates to CASSWRAPSVRNEQFF. This chain joins TRBV6-5 and TRBJ2-1; the D gene is possibly TRBD2 (6 bases). The V end lost 4 bases, the J end lost 6 bases, and 19 bases lay between the germline ends. The germline gives CDR1 MNHEY, CDR2 SVGAGI. The CDR3 extends over 16 amino acids.

This chain connects TRBV7-7 to TRBJ2-2; D is unclear. V was clipped by 5 bases and J by 7 bases, with 17 bases between them. The CDR3 loop spans 15 amino acids. Germline V gene data show CDR1 as SSHAT and CDR2 as FNYEAQ (reference sequence). CDR3 sequence reads: CASSPQPYSNGELFF. The CDR3 DNA reads as TGTGCCAGCAGCCCCCAACCTTACAGTAACGGGGAGCTGTTTTTT.

Ten or more counts support this clonotype. This chain links TRBV12-3 or TRBV12-4 with TRBJ1-1, with D tentatively TRBD1 (5 bases). The CDR3 runs to 12 residues. With 9 bases removed from V and 1 base from J, the gap between germline ends came to 9 bases. CDR3 in amino acids: CASSQGNTEAFF. The CDR3 coding sequence is TGTGCCAGTAGTCAGGGGAACACTGAAGCTTTCTTT.

This clonotype occurred a few times. J is TRBJ2-1 and V is TRBV10-1; D call uncertain. The V gene lost 9 bases and the J gene lost 1 base, with 19 bases spanning the gap. Germline assignment: CDR1 WNHNN and CDR2 SYGVQD (reference sequence). The CDR3 length is 16 residues. The DNA of the CDR3 is TGCGCCAGAAGTTTTTTTTACGTCGAATCCTACAATGAGCAGTTCTTC. The encoded protein is CARSFFYVESYNEQFF.

This clonotype showed up many times. The rearrangement links TRBV7-2 to TRBJ2-5, with D tentatively TRBD2 (6 bases). Trimming cost V 2 bases and J 4 bases, with 8 bases left between them. The V gene's germline CDR1 is SGHTA and CDR2 FQGNSA. This CDR3 comprises 13 residues. The DNA for the CDR3 is TGTGCCAGCAGCTTATATAGCGGAGAGACCCAGTACTTC. This codes for CASSLYSGETQYF.

There are many counts of this clonotype. This chain uses TRBV14 with TRBJ2-2; maybe TRBD2 (6 bases). The CDR3 spans 16 residues. Trimming pared 0 bases from V and 1 base from J, leaving 9 bases between. Germline assignment: CDR1 SGHDN and CDR2 FVKESK. The CDR3 protein is CASSQDPAGNTGELFF. The CDR3 region has the DNA TGTGCCAGCAGCCAAGATCCAGCGGGGAACACCGGGGAGCTGTTTTTT. Looking up the rest from reference TRBV14 and TRBJ2-2 gives the full variable domain: EAGVTQFPSHSVIEKGQTVTLRCDPISGHDNLYWYRRVMGKEIKFLLHFVKESKQDESGMPNNRFLAERTGGTYSTLKVQPAELEDSGVYFCASSQDPAGNTGELFFGEGSRLTVL.

A few counts support this clonotype. The chain couples TRBV12-3 or TRBV12-4 to TRBJ2-7, with TRBD2 identical over 8 bases. Losses at the gene ends were 7 bases for V and 3 bases for J; bases not matched to a gene: 8. This CDR3 comprises 14 residues. CDR3 protein: CASTPHSGDYEQYF. The CDR3, as DNA: TGTGCCAGCACCCCTCATAGCGGGGACTACGAGCAGTACTTC.

The chain carries TRBV12-3 or TRBV12-4 and TRBJ2-7; 11 nucleotides line up with TRBD2. CDR3 length: 16 amino acids. V shed 6 bases, J shed 6 bases, and the junction held 13 bases outside the gene matches. Written as DNA, the CDR3 is TGTGCCAGCAGCGCTACTAGCGGGAGTAGTAACGGCGAGCAGTACTTC. Its protein is CASSATSGSSNGEQYF.

The sample holds a few counts of this clonotype. V gene TRBV12-3 or TRBV12-4 combines with J gene TRBJ2-7; TRBD1 or TRBD2 may be the D gene (5 bases each). The CDR3 contains 19 residues. Trimming took off 5 bases at V and 3 bases at J, with 29 bases between the two ends. The CDR3 sequence is CASSPIGGGGPGPYYEQYF. In nucleotides, the CDR3 is TGTGCCAGCAGTCCAATTGGGGGTGGTGGACCAGGGCCCTACTACGAGCAGTACTTC.

Ten or more counts support this clonotype. The V and J genes are TRBV29-1 and TRBJ2-7; no clear D gene. The CDR3 is made up of 11 amino acids. Germline V lookup: CDR1 SQVTM, CDR2 ANQGSEA. Deletions cut 4 bases from V and 6 bases from J, with 10 bases between. CDR3 DNA sequence: TGCAGCGTTGTAATTATGGGCGAGCAGTACTTC. It codes for CSVVIMGEQYF.

This clonotype showed up just a few times. The V call is TRBV4-2, the J call TRBJ2-5; 7 bases agree with TRBD2. CDR3 length: 16 amino acids. Per germline, CDR1 LGHNA and CDR2 YNFKEQ. V trimming: 1 base; J trimming: 2 bases; junction bases outside the gene matches: 7. CDR3 nucleotide sequence: TGTGCCAGCAGCCAAGGTGGCGCGGGGGTGCAAGAGACCCAGTACTTC. The encoded protein is CASSQGGAGVQETQYF.

This clonotype was counted ten times or more. The chain recombines TRBV15 with TRBJ2-7; 12 positions match TRBD2. The germline V gene has CDR1 LNHNV and CDR2 YYDKDF (reference sequence). The CDR3 contains 16 residues. Trimming cost V 4 bases and J 2 bases; bases outside gene matches: 6. This CDR3 reads CATSIGLAGKAYEQYF. CDR3 nucleotide sequence: TGTGCCACCAGCATTGGACTAGCGGGGAAAGCCTACGAGCAGTACTTC.

V gene TRBV21-1 combines with J gene TRBJ1-1. TRBV21-1 is tagged as a pseudogene. The CDR3 length is 15 residues. The CDR3 DNA sequence: TGTGCCAGCAGCAAAGAGTGGGAGGGAACCACTGAAGCTTTCTTT. It yields the protein CASSKEWEGTTEAFF.

There are many counts of this clonotype. The chain couples TRBV6-5 to TRBJ1-2; D possibly corresponds to TRBD1 (6 bases). Trimming shortened V by 2 bases and J by 4 bases, and 14 bases separated the two germline ends. Germline CDR1 and CDR2: MNHEY and SVGAGI. The CDR3 is 15 amino acids. The CDR3 nucleotides are TGTGCCAGCAGTTACCTGCGGCAGGGGCTCTATGGCTACACCTTC. It translates to CASSYLRQGLYGYTF.

The table lists this clonotype with many counts. The chain is built from TRBV12-3 or TRBV12-4 and TRBJ2-7, with D tentatively TRBD2 (5 bases). There are 13 residues in the CDR3. The ends were cut back, 7 bases at V and 2 bases at J, with 12 bases in the middle. The CDR3 nucleotides read TGTGCCAGCACCCTCGGACTGGCCTACGAGCAGTACTTC. It is translated as CASTLGLAYEQYF.

This clonotype was seen many times. The chain recombines TRBV24-1 with TRBJ2-2; TRBD2 might be the D (5 bases). The CDR3 is made up of 15 amino acids. V lost 4 bases to trimming and J lost 1 base, with 9 bases between them. Germline lookup yields CDR1 KGHDR and CDR2 SFDVKD. Here the CDR3 reads CATSDSDWNTGELFF. The CDR3 bases are TGTGCCACCAGTGACTCGGACTGGAACACCGGGGAGCTGTTTTTT.

This clonotype was found many times. The rearrangement joins TRBV29-1 to TRBJ2-2; perhaps TRBD2 as D (5 bases). From germline, CDR1 is SQVTM and CDR2 ANQGSEA. The CDR3 is 11 residues long. The V end lost 4 bases, the J end lost 7 bases, and 7 bases lay between the germline ends. The DNA of the CDR3 is TGCAGCGTTGTCGACTACGGGGAGCTGTTTTTT. Translating gives CSVVDYGELFF.

The chain recombines TRBV21-1 with TRBJ1-2. TRBV21-1 has pseudogene status. This CDR3 has 16 amino acids. CDR3 in DNA: TGTGCCAGCAGCAAAATACCCCAGGCCACTAACTATGGCTACACCTTC. This encodes CASSKIPQATNYGYTF.

This clonotype was seen at least ten times. The gene calls are TRBV10-3 and TRBJ2-2; no clear D gene. The CDR3 spans 14 residues. Germline V gives CDR1 ENHRY, CDR2 SYGVKD. Trimming removed 7 bases at V and 3 bases at J, with 12 bases between. The CDR3 is CAIIWKGYTGELFF. CDR3 bases: TGTGCCATCATTTGGAAGGGCTACACCGGGGAGCTGTTTTTT.

This clonotype appeared once. The chain employs TRBV20-1 and TRBJ2-1, with TRBD2 matching over 9 bases. J gave up 3 bases and V 3 bases, and 6 bases lay outside the gene matches. CDR1 DFQATT and CDR2 SNEGSKA come from the germline V gene (reference sequence). This CDR3 comprises 15 residues. The CDR3 spells CSARISGGFYNEQFF. CDR3 coding DNA: TGCAGTGCTAGGATAAGCGGGGGGTTCTACAATGAGCAGTTCTTC.